Listed here are 21 T cell receptor beta chains from one sample, sequenced in a study of T cells in Graves' hyperthyroidism and ophthalmopathy. RNA transcripts gave rise to amplified TCR beta CDR3 regions. The HTBI set primed first-round TCR CDR3 RT-PCR. From the multiplex PCR reads, TCRdb called clonotypes with MiXCR, one entry per CDR3 protein. The sample lists hundreds of thousands of distinct CDR3 sequences; 30% to 40% were seen once. The sequenced sample was blood. These receptors all stem from a woman aged 40 to 50 with Graves' hyperthyroidism.

This clonotype was counted many times. The rearrangement uses TRBV7-6 and TRBJ1-2, with a weak D call TRBD1 (6 bases). Trimming stripped 8 bases from V and 6 bases from J, with 16 bases between. There are 13 residues in the CDR3. CDR1 is SGHVS and CDR2 is FNYEAQ in the germline V gene. The CDR3 protein is CASGNWGQDGYTF. The CDR3, as DNA: TGTGCCAGCGGCAATTGGGGGCAAGATGGCTACACCTTC.

This clonotype was detected ten times or more. The V call is TRBV10-3, the J call TRBJ1-2; 7 bases are shared with TRBD1. Trimming took 7 bases from V and 2 from J; bases not matched to a gene: 4. Per the germline V gene, CDR1 is ENHRY and CDR2 is SYGVKD. This CDR3 is 13 amino acids long. CDR3 residues: CAITWDSNYGYTF. Written as DNA, the CDR3 is TGTGCCATCACCTGGGACAGCAACTATGGCTACACCTTC.

This clonotype turned up a few times. This sequence joins TRBV4-1 and TRBJ1-5; TRBD1 matches 7 bases. This CDR3 comprises 16 residues. The trim removed 3 bases at V and 5 bases at J, leaving 10 bases unmatched. Looked up from germline, CDR1 is MGHRA and CDR2 is YSYEKL. This CDR3 reads CASSHRKGAMDQPQHF. As DNA, the CDR3 is TGCGCCAGCAGCCATAGAAAGGGGGCTATGGATCAGCCCCAGCATTTT.

The chain recombines TRBV30 with TRBJ1-3; D is possibly TRBD1 (6 bases). With 4 bases removed from V and 3 bases from J, the gap between germline ends came to 10 bases. The CDR3 covers 13 residues. Germline CDR1 is GTSNPN and CDR2 is SVGIG (reference sequence). CDR3 DNA sequence: TGTGCCTGGACTGGACAGCTTGGAAACACCATATATTTT. Protein: CAWTGQLGNTIYF. Full variable domain (remainder filled in from reference TRBV30 and TRBJ1-3): SQTIHQWPATLVQPVGSPLSLECTVEGTSNPNLYWYRQAAGRGLQLLFYSVGIGQISSEVPQNLSASRPQDRQFILSSKKLLLSDSGFYLCAWTGQLGNTIYFGEGSWLTVV.

This clonotype turned up a few times. V gene TRBV7-9 combines with J gene TRBJ2-7; 7 bases are a match to TRBD1. CDR3 size: 15 residues. The junction had 10 bases not matched to a gene; V was cut back by 6 bases and J by 2 bases. Germline loops: CDR1 SEHNR, CDR2 FQNEAQ (reference sequence). The CDR3 here is CASSSGTAYTYEQYF. In nucleotides, the CDR3 is TGTGCCAGCAGTTCCGGGACAGCCTACACCTACGAGCAGTACTTC.

This clonotype appeared a single time. In this CDR3 the conserved last residue, phenylalanine or tryptophan, is missing, so a read error is likely. It is unclear where the CDR3 begins or ends on the DNA, so no DNA is shown, and the CDR3 is as TCRdb lists it. This chain joins TRBV9 and TRBJ2-7; TRBD1, the table's D call, was not compared with the DNA. Germline CDR1 is SGDLS and CDR2 is YYNGEE. The CDR3 has 8 amino acids, counting both end residues. The CDR3 loop reads CASSGPPG.

This sequence joins TRBV19 and TRBJ1-1; no clear D gene. This CDR3 comprises 12 residues. Germline CDR1 reads LNHDA; CDR2 reads SQIVND (reference sequence). V was cut by 6 bases and J by 7 bases, with 12 bases left in between. CDR3 sequence reads: CASRDTPREAFF. The CDR3 DNA follows: TGTGCCAGTAGAGACACGCCCCGTGAAGCTTTCTTT.

Concerning this clonotype: A clone one base away is much larger, so this may be a read error. The chain has TRBV20-1 and TRBJ1-2, with unresolved D. This CDR3 has 12 residues. Looked up from germline, CDR1 is DFQATT and CDR2 is SNEGSKA (reference sequence). Trimming pared 8 bases from V and 8 bases from J, leaving 18 bases between. In DNA form, the CDR3 reads TGCAGTACTACGAAAGACTCGACCGGCTACACCTTC. The encoded protein is CSTTKDSTGYTF.

In this sample, this clonotype turned up many times. This sequence joins TRBV19 and TRBJ2-7; 7 bases map to TRBD1. This CDR3 comprises 15 residues. V gave up 5 bases and J gave up 1 base; unmatched junction bases: 8. CDR1 is LNHDA and CDR2 is SQIVND in the germline V gene (reference sequence). CDR3 region: CASSLTGTESYEQYF. The CDR3 DNA reads as TGTGCCAGTAGTCTGACCGGGACAGAGTCCTACGAGCAGTACTTC.

This clonotype was detected many times. This chain links TRBV7-6 with TRBJ1-2, with D tentatively TRBD1 (6 bases). CDR1 and CDR2 (germline): SGHVS, FNYEAQ. The CDR3 totals 15 residues. The V and J ends lost 5 bases and 11 bases respectively, with 24 bases between them. The CDR3 DNA reads TGTGCCAGCAGCCCAGGGGTCAACAGCGGGGGTCAGTACACCTTC. Its protein product is CASSPGVNSGGQYTF.

This clonotype showed up many times. CDR3 sequence: CAINPTTTSDGGSGYTF. CDR3 nucleotide sequence: TGTGCCATCAACCCAACGACTACTTCGGACGGCGGCAGTGGCTACACCTTC. The V call is TRBV10-3, the J call TRBJ1-2; D is unclear. This CDR3 spans 17 amino acids. Per the germline V gene, CDR1 is ENHRY and CDR2 is SYGVKD. V lost 7 bases and J lost 7, with 28 bases in between.

This clonotype was seen a few times. The DNA for the CDR3 is TGCAGCGCGCAAAGGGGGGTTTTCACTGAAGCTTTCTTT. This codes for CSAQRGVFTEAFF. The chain has TRBV29-1 and TRBJ1-1; tentatively, D is TRBD1 (6 bases). Trimming took 7 bases from V and 4 from J, leaving 16 bases between them. Germline V gene sequence: CDR1 SQVTM, CDR2 ANQGSEA. CDR3 length: 13 amino acids.

There are many counts of this clonotype. The rearrangement uses TRBV7-9 and TRBJ2-7; D not resolved. V lost 4 bases and J lost 5, with 6 bases in between. This CDR3 has 11 residues. Germline assignment: CDR1 SEHNR and CDR2 FQNEAQ (reference sequence). This CDR3 reads CASSYGDEQYF. The CDR3 DNA follows: TGTGCCAGCAGCTACGGAGACGAGCAGTACTTC.

This clonotype was seen more than once but under ten times. V and J are TRBV19 and TRBJ1-3; D is unclear. The germline V gene encodes CDR1 LNHDA and CDR2 SQIVND (reference sequence). The ends were cut back, 6 bases at V and 4 bases at J, with 13 bases in the middle. The CDR3 loop spans 14 amino acids. CDR3 residues: CASRRAIPGNTIYF. The CDR3 DNA reads as TGTGCCAGTAGACGCGCGATACCGGGAAACACCATATATTTT.

This clonotype was seen many times. The J gene is TRBJ1-3, the V gene TRBV7-2; D unclear. CDR3 length equals 16 residues. Germline values: CDR1 SGHTA, CDR2 FQGNSA. Trimming left V 1 base short and J 0 bases short, with 10 bases between. CDR3 protein: CASSLGSPSSGNTIYF. The CDR3 DNA sequence: TGTGCCAGCAGCTTAGGGTCACCGAGCTCTGGAAACACCATATATTTT.

This clonotype has just a few counts. CDR3 nucleotide sequence: TGTGCCAGCAGCTTACAGCGTACCGACTACTATGGCTACACCTTC. Protein sequence: CASSLQRTDYYGYTF. The genes are TRBV7-2 and TRBJ1-2; D unresolved. Trimming shortened V by 2 bases and J by 3 bases, and 13 bases separated the two germline ends. Germline V gene sequence: CDR1 SGHTA, CDR2 FQGNSA. There are 15 residues in the CDR3.

The chain combines TRBV12-3 or TRBV12-4 with TRBJ2-3; D is unclear. V was pared by 4 bases and J by 0 bases, with 5 bases between. This CDR3 contains 13 residues. CDR3 in amino acids: CASSYLSTDTQYF. The CDR3, as DNA: TGTGCCAGCAGTTATCTGAGCACAGATACGCAGTATTTT.

The rearrangement joins TRBV10-3 to TRBJ2-2, with 8 bases matching TRBD1. J lost 7 bases, V lost 2 bases, and 6 bases had no gene match. CDR3 size: 15 residues. Germline V CDR1 and CDR2: ENHRY, SYGVKD. The DNA of the CDR3 is TGTGCCATCAGTGAGGAGCCGGACAGGGACGGGGAGCTGTTTTTT. Protein: CAISEEPDRDGELFF.

This clonotype was seen a handful of times. The chain is built from TRBV11-1 and TRBJ2-7, with a tentative D call TRBD2 (6 bases). The V end lost 0 bases, the J end lost 4 bases, and 10 bases lay between the germline ends. The germline V gene encodes CDR1 SGHAT and CDR2 FQDESV (reference sequence). This CDR3 has 14 residues. The CDR3 DNA sequence: TGTGCCAGCAGCTTAGCGCCAGGGAGGTACGAGCAGTACTTC. This gives the protein CASSLAPGRYEQYF.

CDR3 amino acids: CASSGLSHNYGYTF. CDR3 nucleotides: TGTGCCAGCAGCGGACTGAGCCATAACTATGGCTACACCTTC. The V and J genes are TRBV27 and TRBJ1-2; no definite D call. CDR3 size: 14 residues. The germline gives CDR1 MNHEY, CDR2 SMNVEV (reference sequence). V was cut by 6 bases and J by 1 base, with 12 bases left in between.

V gene TRBV10-3 combines with J gene TRBJ2-6; D unresolved. The length of the CDR3 is 15 residues. Trimming took 3 bases from V and 1 from J, leaving 7 bases between them. The germline V gene has CDR1 ENHRY and CDR2 SYGVKD. The CDR3 here is CAISDKGSGANVLTF. The CDR3 DNA follows: TGTGCCATCAGTGACAAAGGGTCTGGGGCCAACGTCCTGACTTTC.